Presented here are 23 T cell receptor beta chains from one specimen sequenced in a study of blood T cell repertoires in COVID-19. Generated by immunoSEQ multiplex PCR, the TCRdb table keeps only in-frame clones and is missing some. The repertoire holds 250,000 to 300,000 clones, about 86% seen once, with 3.6% in the top ten. Sequences were obtained from peripheral blood. The receptors were sampled from a man between 18 and 35 years old with active or convalescent COVID-19.

This chain uses TRBV6-6 with TRBJ1-6, with a weak D call TRBD1 (6 bases). Trimming removed 7 bases from V and 5 bases from J, with 15 bases in between. From germline, CDR1 is MNHNY and CDR2 SVGAGI (reference sequence). The CDR3 extends over 15 amino acids. CDR3 protein: CASTIGPGDNSPLHF. The CDR3 DNA reads TGTGCCAGCACTATAGGGCCAGGGGATAATTCACCCCTCCACTTT.

This clone was recorded only once. This rearrangement joins TRBV4-3 to TRBJ2-5, with TRBD2 identical over 12 bases. The CDR3 is made up of 22 amino acids. Per the germline V gene, CDR1 is LGHNA and CDR2 is YSLEER. With V trimmed by 1 base and J by 2 bases, 20 bases remained unmatched. The CDR3 sequence: CASSQVWASGRASSPTQETQYF. DNA of the CDR3: TGCGCCAGCAGCCAAGTATGGGCTAGCGGGAGGGCCTCATCCCCTACACAAGAGACCCAGTACTTC.

This clone was observed a single time. The J gene is TRBJ2-1, the V gene TRBV6-1, with 8 bases aligning to TRBD2. Trimming took 0 bases from V and 8 from J; bases not matched to a gene: 12. Germline-derived CDR1 and CDR2 are MNHNS and SASEGT. The CDR3 sequence is 17 residues long. CDR3 amino acids: CASSEAPQGLGTDEQFF. In nucleotides, the CDR3 is TGTGCCAGCAGTGAAGCACCCCAGGGACTAGGAACCGATGAGCAGTTCTTC.

The J gene is TRBJ2-2, the V gene TRBV12-5; D might be TRBD2 (6 bases). The CDR3 covers 16 residues. Trimming shortened V by 3 bases and J by 7 bases, and 18 bases separated the two germline ends. Germline V gene sequence: CDR1 LGHNT, CDR2 FRNRAP. This chain's CDR3 is CASGFSVSGEGGELFF. Written as DNA, the CDR3 is TGTGCTAGTGGTTTTTCGGTTTCGGGAGAAGGCGGGGAGCTGTTTTTT.

The rearrangement joins TRBV6-5 to TRBJ2-3, with a weak D call TRBD2 (5 bases). The V gene's germline CDR1 is MNHEY and CDR2 SVGAGI. The CDR3 is 16 residues long. Trimming took off 2 bases at V and 2 bases at J, with 14 bases between the two ends. Here the CDR3 DNA reads TGTGCCAGCAGTTACCTCGCTAGCCCCTACACAGATACGCAGTATTTT. Protein sequence: CASSYLASPYTDTQYF.

The rearrangement uses TRBV5-1 and TRBJ2-5; TRBD1 agrees at 8 bases. CDR1 is SGHRS and CDR2 is YFSETQ in the germline V gene. J lost 3 bases, V lost 3 bases, and 4 bases had no gene match. There are 14 residues in the CDR3. Written as DNA, the CDR3 is TGCGCCAGCAGCTCGGACAGGGCCGAAGAGACCCAGTACTTC. Translated, it gives CASSSDRAEETQYF.

This chain links TRBV18 with TRBJ1-2, with 8 nucleotides matching TRBD1. The CDR3 has 16 amino acids. V shed 2 bases and J 3 bases; nucleotides not matched to a gene: 8. Germline CDR1 reads KGHSH; CDR2 reads LQKENI. Here the CDR3 reads CASSPYQGAQDYGYTF. The CDR3 nucleotides are TGTGCCAGCTCACCATATCAGGGGGCGCAGGACTATGGCTACACCTTC.

The rearrangement uses TRBV5-1 and TRBJ2-1, with 14 bases identical to TRBD2. J was trimmed by 6 bases and V by 6 bases; bases with no gene match: 14. CDR3 length: 18 residues. Germline V gives CDR1 SGHRS, CDR2 YFSETQ. CDR3 coding DNA: TGCGCCAGCAACACCGGGACTAGCGGGAGCGGGTTAAGCAATGAGCAGTTCTTC. Residues: CASNTGTSGSGLSNEQFF. Together with reference TRBV5-1 and TRBJ2-1, the CDR3 gives the full variable domain: KAGVTQTPRYLIKTRGQQVTLSCSPISGHRSVSWYQQTPGQGLQFLFEYFSETQRNKGNFPGRFSGRQFSNSRSEMNVSTLELGDSALYLCASNTGTSGSGLSNEQFFGPGTRLTVL.

This clone was detected only once. The chain carries TRBV4-1 and TRBJ2-2; the D gene is possibly TRBD1 (6 bases). Trimming removed 8 bases at V and 5 bases at J, with 18 bases between. Germline CDR1 MGHRA, CDR2 YSYEKL. The CDR3 is 15 residues long. The CDR3 spells CASRRTYRETGELFF. The CDR3 DNA reads TGCGCCAGCCGCCGAACGTACAGGGAAACCGGGGAGCTGTTTTTT.

This rearrangement joins TRBV27 to TRBJ1-4; no clear D. Germline CDR1 and CDR2: MNHEY and SMNVEV (reference sequence). The CDR3 loop spans 15 amino acids. V lost 5 bases and J 3 bases, leaving 13 bases between the germline ends. The CDR3 coding sequence is TGTGCCAGCAGTCCCCGCAGCGCACCTAATGAAAAACTGTTTTTT. Protein product: CASSPRSAPNEKLFF.

This sequence joins TRBV19 and TRBJ1-2; TRBD1 might be the D (6 bases). This CDR3 region has 16 residues. Trimming pared 6 bases from V and 0 bases from J, leaving 17 bases between. Germline lookup yields CDR1 LNHDA and CDR2 SQIVND (reference sequence). CDR3 sequence reads: CASRSPQGRTNYGYTF. For the CDR3, the DNA is TGTGCCAGTAGATCCCCTCAGGGGCGGACTAACTATGGCTACACCTTC.

The genes are TRBV24-1 and TRBJ2-7, with TRBD2 matching 10 bases. Germline CDR1 reads KGHDR; CDR2 reads SFDVKD. This CDR3 is built from 14 residues. Unmatched junction bases numbered 3, after V lost 4 bases and J lost 4 bases. The CDR3, as DNA: TGTGCCACCAGTGACTCACTAGCGGGGTACGAGCAGTACTTC. Protein: CATSDSLAGYEQYF.

This clone was seen just once. The J gene is TRBJ1-2, the V gene TRBV6-5; D uncertain. Germline CDR1 reads MNHEY; CDR2 reads SVGAGI. Trimming took off 9 bases at V and 0 bases at J, with 14 bases between the two ends. The CDR3 contains 14 residues. CDR3 sequence reads: CASTMLLPNYGYTF. The CDR3, as DNA: TGTGCCAGTACGATGCTACTCCCTAACTATGGCTACACCTTC.

This CDR3 is CASSTDGRVGEKLFF. The CDR3 DNA follows: TGTGCCAGCAGCACTGACGGGAGGGTGGGGGAAAAACTGTTTTTT. The chain has TRBV7-9 and TRBJ1-4; D gene uncertain. V was shortened by 5 bases and J by 8 bases, with 18 bases between the two germline ends. Germline loops: CDR1 SEHNR, CDR2 FQNEAQ (reference sequence). This CDR3 is 15 amino acids long. Together with reference TRBV7-9 and TRBJ1-4, the CDR3 gives the full variable domain: DTGVSQNPRHKITKRGQNVTFRCDPISEHNRLYWYRQTLGQGPEFLTYFQNEAQLEKSRLLSDRFSAERPKGSFSTLEIQRTEQGDSAMYLCASSTDGRVGEKLFFGSGTQLSVL.

V gene TRBV19 combines with J gene TRBJ1-2, with D unclear. V shed 0 bases and J shed 2 bases, with 7 bases lying between them. The V gene's germline CDR1 is LNHDA and CDR2 SQIVND (reference sequence). The CDR3 consists of 14 residues. The CDR3 DNA sequence: TGTGCCAGTAGTATAGAAAACCTAAACTATGGCTACACCTTC. Its translation: CASSIENLNYGYTF. Complete variable domain (other parts from reference TRBV19 and TRBJ1-2): DGGITQSPKYLFRKEGQNVTLSCEQNLNHDAMYWYRQDPGQGLRLIYYSQIVNDFQKGDIAEGYSVSREKKESFPLTVTSAQKNPTAFYLCASSIENLNYGYTFGSGTRLTVV.

The chain recombines TRBV27 with TRBJ1-6; D not resolved. The V gene's germline CDR1 is MNHEY and CDR2 SMNVEV (reference sequence). V was trimmed by 7 bases and J by 0 bases, leaving 4 bases between them. The CDR3 extends over 13 amino acids. CDR3 sequence (DNA): TGTGCCAGCACCGGCTCCTATAATTCACCCCTCCACTTT. Translated: CASTGSYNSPLHF.

V usage is TRBV7-2 and J usage is TRBJ2-7; D is perhaps TRBD1 (6 bases). The CDR3 loop spans 12 amino acids. Germline V lookup: CDR1 SGHTA, CDR2 FQGNSA. Between the trimmed V and J ends, which lost 8 bases and 1 base, there was a span of 9 bases. In DNA form, the CDR3 reads TGTGCCAGCGGGACATCTTCCTACGAGCAGTACTTC. Translating gives CASGTSSYEQYF.

This sequence joins TRBV6-5 and TRBJ2-1; 8 bases match TRBD1. Germline CDR1 and CDR2: MNHEY and SVGAGI. This CDR3 is built from 15 residues. J was trimmed by 4 bases and V by 5 bases; bases with no gene match: 7. CDR3: CASSHGTGGYNEQFF. In DNA, the CDR3 is TGTGCCAGCAGTCATGGAACAGGGGGATACAATGAGCAGTTCTTC.

This chain links TRBV15 with TRBJ1-2; D remains unclear. This CDR3 spans 16 amino acids. The germline V gene encodes CDR1 LNHNV and CDR2 YYDKDF (reference sequence). The V gene lost 1 base and the J gene lost 7 bases, with 19 bases spanning the gap. Here the CDR3 reads CATSRVNSGIQSGYTF. The DNA of the CDR3 is TGTGCCACCAGCAGAGTTAATTCCGGGATTCAATCTGGCTACACCTTC.

This clone was recorded a few times. This chain uses TRBV18 with TRBJ1-4, with 10 positions matching TRBD1. The CDR3 is 16 amino acids. Trimming took 3 bases from V and 7 from J; bases not matched to a gene: 8. Germline CDR1 and CDR2: KGHSH and LQKENI. CDR3 loop: CASSPSTGTGVEKLFF. DNA for the CDR3: TGTGCCAGCTCACCCTCAACCGGGACAGGGGTTGAAAAACTGTTTTTT.

This clone occurred a few times. CDR3 sequence (DNA): TGTGCCAGCAGCCTAACGGGGGGGGATCAGCCCCAGCATTTT. Translating it yields CASSLTGGDQPQHF. V gene TRBV3-1 (or the pseudogene TRBV3-2) combines with J gene TRBJ1-5, with a tentative D call TRBD1 (5 bases). The CDR3 is 14 amino acids. Germline assignment: CDR1 LGHDT and CDR2 YNNKEL (reference sequence). V shed 4 bases and J shed 5 bases, with 12 bases lying between them.

The rearrangement links TRBV10-2 to TRBJ2-7, with D hard to call. This CDR3 is 13 amino acids long. With 3 bases removed from V and 0 bases from J, the gap between germline ends came to 6 bases. Looked up from germline, CDR1 is WSHSY and CDR2 is SAAADI. The CDR3 spells CASSDTSSYEQYF. The CDR3 DNA reads as TGCGCCAGCAGTGATACGAGCTCCTACGAGCAGTACTTC.

This chain joins TRBV12-3 or TRBV12-4 and TRBJ1-1, with TRBD1 matching over 7 bases. J was trimmed by 6 bases and V by 3 bases; bases with no gene match: 4. This CDR3 is built from 13 residues. The CDR3: CASSFNQGAEAFF. CDR3 sequence (DNA): TGTGCCAGCAGTTTTAACCAGGGGGCTGAAGCTTTCTTT.